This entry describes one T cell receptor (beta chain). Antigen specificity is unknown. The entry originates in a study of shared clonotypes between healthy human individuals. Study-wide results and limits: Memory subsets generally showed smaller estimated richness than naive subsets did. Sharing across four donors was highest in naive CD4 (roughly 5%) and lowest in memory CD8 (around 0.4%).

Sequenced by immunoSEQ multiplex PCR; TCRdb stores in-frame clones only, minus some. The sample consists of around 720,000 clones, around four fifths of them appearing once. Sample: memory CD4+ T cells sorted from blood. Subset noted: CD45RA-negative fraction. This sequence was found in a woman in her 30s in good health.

In DNA form, the CDR3 reads TGTGCCAGCAGCCAAAATACAGGGGCCGCCTACGAGCAGTACTTC. Translating it yields CASSQNTGAAYEQYF. The rearrangement uses TRBV16 and TRBJ2-7, with TRBD1 identical over 7 bases. In germline, CDR1 is KGHSY, CDR2 FQNENV. This CDR3 region has 15 residues. The J segment lost 2 bases and the V segment lost 2 bases, leaving 6 bases of the junction unmatched. Full variable domain (outside the CDR3, taken from reference TRBV16 and TRBJ2-7): GEEVAQTPKHLVRGEGQKAKLYCAPIKGHSYVFWYQQVLKNEFKFLISFQNENVFDETGMPKERFSAKCLPNSPCSLEIQATKLEDSAVYFCASSQNTGAAYEQYFGPGTRLTVT.